This TCR beta chain came from a study of chemoradiotherapy in HPV16-positive cancers. The CDR3 consists of 12 residues. The germline CDR1 and CDR2 sequences are WSHSY and SAAADI. V lost 10 bases to trimming and J lost 5 bases; unmatched junction nucleotides: 5. Sequenced by immunoSEQ multiplex PCR; TCRdb stores in-frame clones only, minus some. The sample holds 25,000 to 35,000 clones; around 93% are singletons and the top ten take 20% to 25%. On this clone: Its antigen is currently unknown.

Findings and caveats of the study: In HPV16-positive patients, HPV-responsive T-cell expansion tracked better recurrence-free survival. Only a couple of HPV16-positive patients supplied the functional HPV-specificity definition.

The receptor's source is a human donor with HPV-associated anogenital cancer. Specimen: blood, collected from a patient who underwent chemoradiotherapy. The chain carries TRBV10-2 and TRBJ1-2, with TRBD1 identical over 9 bases. CDR3: CATLDRGYGYTF. CDR3 sequence (DNA): TGCGCCACCCTGGACAGGGGATATGGCTACACCTTC.